Listed here is a single TCR beta chain. The CDR3 loop spans 17 amino acids. Germline CDR1 is MGHRA and CDR2 is YSYEKL. The germline V and J ends were trimmed by 2 bases and 6 bases, with 22 bases remaining between them. This specimen comes from a study of blood T cell repertoires in COVID-19. Study at large: Collection of acute and convalescent COVID-19 samples took place in the United States, Italy and Spain. T cells, B-cell-depleted T cells, or PBMCs supplied cDNA or gDNA.

Assay used: immunoSEQ multiplex PCR; TCRdb lists only in-frame clones, some missing. Here the sample spans around 130,000 clones, around 79% being singletons. This chain connects TRBV4-1 to TRBJ1-1; D is unresolved. The sequencing sample was made of peripheral blood. This TCR was recovered from a man at least 80 years old with acute or convalescent COVID-19. The CDR3 DNA reads TGCGCCAGCAGCCAACTATCGGGGAATTTATTTATTTCTGAAGCTTTCTTT. It translates to CASSQLSGNLFISEAFF.